Below are 14 T cell receptor beta chains sequenced from a single sample in a study of regulatory T cells in long-lasting Graves disease. Time point denoted: persistent/refractory GD, antithyroid drugs over 5 years with positive TRAb. TCR sequences were obtained from RNA taken from PBMCs. Building the TCR beta libraries relied on iRepertoire HTBI primers, and CDR3 regions underwent Arm-PCR. From the multiplex PCR reads, TCRdb called clonotypes with MiXCR, one entry per CDR3 protein. The sample holds more than 300,000 distinct CDR3 sequences, roughly 24% seen once. This specimen consisted of peripheral blood mononuclear cells (PBMCs), obtained when the disease was refractory, from a patient treated with antithyroid drugs. These receptors were obtained from a woman between 35 and 50 years old with Graves disease.

The chain couples TRBV7-8 to TRBJ1-2; D possibly corresponds to TRBD1 (5 bases). V was pared by 5 bases and J by 2 bases, with 15 bases between. The CDR3 sequence is 15 residues long. CDR1 SGHVS and CDR2 FQNEAQ come from the germline V gene. The DNA of the CDR3 is TGTGCCAGCAGCCCGGCCACAGGCCGGAACTATGGCTACACCTTC. Translating gives CASSPATGRNYGYTF. Together with reference TRBV7-8 and TRBJ1-2, the CDR3 gives the full variable domain: GAGVSQSPRYKVAKRGQDVALRCDPISGHVSLFWYQQALGQGPEFLTYFQNEAQLDKSGLPSDRFFAERPEGSVSTLKIQRTQQEDSAVYLCASSPATGRNYGYTFGSGTRLTVV.

This clonotype was seen a few times. The rearrangement links TRBV14 to TRBJ2-1; 9 bases map to TRBD2. Germline V gene data show CDR1 as SGHDN and CDR2 as FVKESK. The V gene end was trimmed by 1 base and the J gene end by 5 bases; junction bases not matched to a gene: 9. This CDR3 is 17 amino acids long. The CDR3 protein is CASSQGGLALGHNEQFF. The CDR3, as DNA: TGTGCCAGCAGCCAAGGAGGACTAGCGCTGGGGCACAATGAGCAGTTCTTC.

In this sample, this clonotype turned up many times. The chain has TRBV3-1 and TRBJ2-4, with D possibly matching TRBD2 (5 bases). The CDR3 has 13 residues. Germline-derived CDR1 and CDR2 are LGHDT and YNNKEL (reference sequence). V dropped 3 bases and J dropped 7 bases, with 10 bases sitting between them. The CDR3: CASSQGAWNIQYF. The CDR3 DNA reads TGTGCCAGCAGCCAGGGAGCATGGAACATTCAGTACTTC. The variable domain in full, with the rest retrieved from reference TRBV3-1 and TRBJ2-4, is DTAVSQTPKYLVTQMGNDKSIKCEQNLGHDTMYWYKQDSKKFLKIMFSYNNKELIINETVPNRFSPKSPDKAHLNLHINSLELGDSAVYFCASSQGAWNIQYFGAGTRLSVL.

The V and J genes are TRBV6-1 and TRBJ2-7; 7 nucleotides agree with TRBD1. The length of the CDR3 is 15 residues. Trimming removed 4 bases from V and 3 bases from J; junction bases left unmatched: 9. Germline V gene data show CDR1 as MNHNS and CDR2 as SASEGT. The CDR3 reads CASSVTPGQIYEQYF. In nucleotides, the CDR3 is TGTGCCAGCAGTGTTACCCCGGGACAGATCTACGAGCAGTACTTC.

In its sample, this clonotype was seen many times. The chain is built from TRBV28 and TRBJ2-4; D tentatively reads TRBD1 or TRBD2 (5 bases each). Germline loops: CDR1 MDHEN, CDR2 SYDVKM. V was pared by 7 bases and J by 0 bases, with 19 bases between. The CDR3 totals 17 residues. CDR3 sequence: CASTGAHLMVAKNIQYF. The DNA for the CDR3 is TGTGCCAGCACCGGGGCCCACTTGATGGTAGCCAAAAACATTCAGTACTTC.

This chain connects TRBV28 to TRBJ1-3; D gene ambiguous. V was pared by 3 bases and J by 0 bases, with 12 bases between. Germline CDR1 is MDHEN and CDR2 is SYDVKM. The CDR3 consists of 16 residues. The CDR3 DNA follows: TGTGCCAGCAGTTTGGCCGGGAAGGGCTCTGGAAACACCATATATTTT. Amino acid sequence: CASSLAGKGSGNTIYF.

In DNA form, the CDR3 reads TGTGCCAGCAGTCCGACGCTCGAGGGCACCGGACTAGCGGGAATGAACCAAGAGACCCAGTACTTC. It is translated as CASSPTLEGTGLAGMNQETQYF. The chain links TRBV28 to TRBJ2-5; 12 bases are shared with TRBD2. From germline, CDR1 is MDHEN and CDR2 SYDVKM. V was pared by 5 bases and J by 0 bases, with 22 bases of the junction left unmatched. This CDR3 spans 22 amino acids.

This clonotype was observed at least ten times. V and J are TRBV28 and TRBJ2-5, with a tentative D call TRBD2 (5 bases). V was pared by 2 bases and J by 3 bases, with 7 bases between. This CDR3 comprises 13 residues. Germline CDR1 and CDR2: MDHEN and SYDVKM. The CDR3 sequence is CASSLIGKETQYF. The CDR3 DNA reads TGTGCCAGCAGTTTAATCGGGAAAGAGACCCAGTACTTC.

This clonotype was seen ten or more times. This chain connects TRBV12-3 or TRBV12-4 to TRBJ1-1; D gene unclear. CDR3 length: 16 amino acids. Trimming shortened V by 5 bases and J by 4 bases, and 20 bases separated the two germline ends. The CDR3 sequence is CASSPLQIGRGTEAFF. The CDR3 bases are TGTGCCAGCAGTCCCTTGCAGATCGGGCGGGGCACTGAAGCTTTCTTT.

On this clonotype itself: A much larger clonotype is one base distant, so this may be a read error. Because it lacks the conserved phenylalanine or tryptophan at the end, this CDR3 is likely a read error. The V and J genes are TRBV6-6 and TRBJ2-7, with a tentative D call TRBD2 (6 bases). The CDR3 extends over 15 amino acids. Deletions cut 0 bases from V and 5 bases from J, with 14 bases between. Per the germline V gene, CDR1 is MNHNY and CDR2 is SVGAGI (reference sequence). Here the CDR3 reads CASSYSRDLLDEQYL. In DNA form, the CDR3 reads TGTGCCAGCAGTTACTCGAGGGACTTGCTTGACGAGCAGTACCTC.

This chain links TRBV6-5 with TRBJ2-4, with 8 bases matching TRBD1. The junction had 15 bases not matched to a gene; V was cut back by 4 bases and J by 7 bases. Germline-derived CDR1 and CDR2 are MNHEY and SVGAGI. The CDR3 loop spans 17 amino acids. DNA for the CDR3: TGTGCCAGCAGTTTCTCTCTGGCGACAGGGGCCTCTAACATTCAGTACTTC. Its translation: CASSFSLATGASNIQYF.

This clonotype was counted at least ten times. The rearrangement uses TRBV28 and TRBJ2-5, with TRBD2 matching over 11 bases. Germline V CDR1 and CDR2: MDHEN, SYDVKM. CDR3 size: 17 residues. With 3 bases clipped from V and 4 bases from J, the junction kept 10 bases outside the gene matches. CDR3 DNA sequence: TGTGCCAGCAGTTTTACTAGCGGGAGAAGGGTAGGAGAGACCCAGTACTTC. This gives the protein CASSFTSGRRVGETQYF. The whole variable domain, remainder taken from reference TRBV28 and TRBJ2-5, is DVKVTQSSRYLVKRTGEKVFLECVQDMDHENMFWYRQDPGLGLRLIYFSYDVKMKEKGDIPEGYSVSREKKERFSLILESASTNQTSMYLCASSFTSGRRVGETQYFGPGTRLLVL.

This clonotype was detected many times. The rearrangement joins TRBV6-1 to TRBJ1-1, with unresolved D. V dropped 4 bases and J dropped 0 bases, with 6 bases sitting between them. This CDR3 has 13 residues. CDR1 and CDR2 from the germline V gene are MNHNS and SASEGT. DNA of the CDR3: TGTGCCAGCAGTGTACAAATGAACACTGAAGCTTTCTTT. Encoded protein: CASSVQMNTEAFF.

This rearrangement joins TRBV19 to TRBJ1-5, with D possibly matching TRBD1 (5 bases). CDR1 is LNHDA, CDR2 SQIVND, per germline (reference sequence). The CDR3 totals 15 residues. Trimming took 0 bases from V and 6 from J, leaving 12 bases between them. The CDR3 nucleotides are TGTGCCAGTAGTATAGATGGGGGTTTCCGTCAGCCCCAGCATTTT. Translated: CASSIDGGFRQPQHF.